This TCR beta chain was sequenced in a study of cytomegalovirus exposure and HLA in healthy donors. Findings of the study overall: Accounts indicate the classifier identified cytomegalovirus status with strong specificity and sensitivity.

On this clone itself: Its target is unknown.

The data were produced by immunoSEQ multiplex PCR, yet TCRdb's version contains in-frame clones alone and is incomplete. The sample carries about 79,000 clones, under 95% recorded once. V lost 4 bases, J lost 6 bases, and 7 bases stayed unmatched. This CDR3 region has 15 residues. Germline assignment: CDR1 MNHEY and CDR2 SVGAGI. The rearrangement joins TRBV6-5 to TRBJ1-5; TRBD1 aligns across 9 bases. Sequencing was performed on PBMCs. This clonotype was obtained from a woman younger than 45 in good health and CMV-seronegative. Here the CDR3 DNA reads TGTGCCAGCAGTTCCACAGGGGGCTTGAGTCAGCCCCAGCATTTT. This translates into CASSSTGGLSQPQHF.